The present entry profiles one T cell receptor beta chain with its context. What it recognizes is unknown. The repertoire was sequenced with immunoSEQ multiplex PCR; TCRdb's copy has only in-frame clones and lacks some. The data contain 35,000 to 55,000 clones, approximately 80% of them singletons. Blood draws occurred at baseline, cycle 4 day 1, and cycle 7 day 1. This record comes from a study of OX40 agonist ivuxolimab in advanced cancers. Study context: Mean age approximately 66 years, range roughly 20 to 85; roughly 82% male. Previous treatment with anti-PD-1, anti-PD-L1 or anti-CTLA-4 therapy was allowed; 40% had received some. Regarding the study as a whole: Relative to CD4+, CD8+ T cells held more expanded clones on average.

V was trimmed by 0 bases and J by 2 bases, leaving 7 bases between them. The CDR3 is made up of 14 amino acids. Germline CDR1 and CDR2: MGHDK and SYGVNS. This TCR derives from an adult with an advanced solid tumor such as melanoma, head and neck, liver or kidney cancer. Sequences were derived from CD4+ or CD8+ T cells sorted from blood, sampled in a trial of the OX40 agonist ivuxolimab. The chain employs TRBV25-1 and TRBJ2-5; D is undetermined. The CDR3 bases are TGTGCCAGCAGTGAATACGGGTTTCAAGAGACCCAGTACTTC. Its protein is CASSEYGFQETQYF. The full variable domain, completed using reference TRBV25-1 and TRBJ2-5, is EADIYQTPRYLVIGTGKKITLECSQTMGHDKMYWYQQDPGMELHLIHYSYGVNSTEKGDLSSESTVSRIRTEHFPLTLESARPSHTSQYLCASSEYGFQETQYFGPGTRLLVL.